The present TCR beta chain was sequenced within a study of CD8 T cells in Susac syndrome. Study-wide results and caveats: The study acknowledged a relatively small number of individuals in its TCR sequencing and HLA analysis. In Susac syndrome, CD4+ T cell repertoires lacked any clonal expansion.

Deletions cut 5 bases from V and 4 bases from J, with 17 bases between. The CDR3 is 15 residues long. The RNA, about 0.5 to 1 ug, was put through reverse transcription using random hexamers. TCRdb fed the immunoSEQ multiplex PCR reads into MiXCR, producing one record per CDR3 protein. Here the sample spans about 180,000 distinct CDR3 sequences, approximately 94% being singletons. Patients with Susac syndrome showed fulfilment of recently defined diagnostic criteria for definite or probable disease. Negative isolation yielded CD8+ and CD4+ T cells; FACS enriched TEMRA cells. Points on this clonotype: Its specificity is unknown.

The source of this sequence is a human donor with Susac syndrome. Sequenced sample: CD4+ T cells from PBMCs. This chain links TRBV12-3 or TRBV12-4 with TRBJ2-5; D is perhaps TRBD2 (6 bases). In DNA form, the CDR3 reads TGTGCCAGCAGTCGAGTGCCAACCGGGGGAGAGACCCAGTACTTC. Translating it yields CASSRVPTGGETQYF.